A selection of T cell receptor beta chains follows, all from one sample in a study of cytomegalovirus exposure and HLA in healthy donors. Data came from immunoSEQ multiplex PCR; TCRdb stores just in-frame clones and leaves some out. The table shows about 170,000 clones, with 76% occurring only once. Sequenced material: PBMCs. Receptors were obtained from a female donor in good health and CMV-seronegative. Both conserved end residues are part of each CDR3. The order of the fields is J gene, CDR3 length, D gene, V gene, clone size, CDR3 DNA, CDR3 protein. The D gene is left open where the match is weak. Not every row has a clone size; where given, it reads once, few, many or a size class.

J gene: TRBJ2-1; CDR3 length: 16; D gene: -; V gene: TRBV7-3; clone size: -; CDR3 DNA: TGTGCCAGCAGCTTTCCCTCTAGCGGAGGGGGCAATGAGCAGTTCTTC; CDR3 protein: CASSFPSSGGGNEQFF
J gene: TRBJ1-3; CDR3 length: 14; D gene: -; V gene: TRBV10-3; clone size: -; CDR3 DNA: TGTGCCACCTCCGACATCAACTCTGGAAACACCATATATTTT; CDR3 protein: CATSDINSGNTIYF
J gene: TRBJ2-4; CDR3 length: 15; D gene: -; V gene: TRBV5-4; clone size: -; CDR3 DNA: TGTGCCAGCAGTTATGTGAGGGGAGGAATAAACATTCAGTACTTC; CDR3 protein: CASSYVRGGINIQYF
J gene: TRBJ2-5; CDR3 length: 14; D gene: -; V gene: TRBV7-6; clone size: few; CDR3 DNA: TGTGCCAGCAGCTCCCGGGCCGCGGGAGAGACCCAGTACTTC; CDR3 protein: CASSSRAAGETQYF
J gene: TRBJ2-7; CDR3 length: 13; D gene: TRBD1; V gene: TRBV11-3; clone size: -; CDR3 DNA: TGTGCCAGCAGCTCACGGACAGGCTACGAGCAGTACTTC; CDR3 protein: CASSSRTGYEQYF
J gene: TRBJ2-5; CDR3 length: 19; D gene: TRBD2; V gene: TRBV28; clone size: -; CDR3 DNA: TGTGCCAGCAGTCCTCCGGGACTAGCGAAACCAACGTACCAAGAGACCCAGTACTTC; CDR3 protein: CASSPPGLAKPTYQETQYF
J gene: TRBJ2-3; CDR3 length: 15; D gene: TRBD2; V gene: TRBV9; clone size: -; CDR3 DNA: TGTGCCAGCAGCGTAGGGACTAGCGGGACTAATACGCAGTATTTT; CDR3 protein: CASSVGTSGTNTQYF
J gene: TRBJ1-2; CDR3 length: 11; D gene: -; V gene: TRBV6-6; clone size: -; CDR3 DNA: TGTGCCATCGGGATCCGAGATGGCTACACCTTC; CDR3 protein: CAIGIRDGYTF
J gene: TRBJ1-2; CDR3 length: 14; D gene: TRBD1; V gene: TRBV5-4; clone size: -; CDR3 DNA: TGTGCCAGCAGCATAACAGGGGACCCATATGGCTACACCTTC; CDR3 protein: CASSITGDPYGYTF
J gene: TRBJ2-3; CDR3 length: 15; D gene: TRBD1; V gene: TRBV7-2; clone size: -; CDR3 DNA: TGTGCCAGCAGCTTGAGAGGGGGCGCAGGAGATACGCAGTATTTT; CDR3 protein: CASSLRGGAGDTQYF
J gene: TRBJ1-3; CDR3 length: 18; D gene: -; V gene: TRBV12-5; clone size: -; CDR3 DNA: TGTGCTAGTGGTTTGGTAGTGGGCAGGCCACCTTCTGGAAACACCATATATTTT; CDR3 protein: CASGLVVGRPPSGNTIYF
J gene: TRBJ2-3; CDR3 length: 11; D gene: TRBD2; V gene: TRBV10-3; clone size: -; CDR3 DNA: TGTGCCACGGGACTAGCCGATACGCAGTATTTT; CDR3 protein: CATGLADTQYF
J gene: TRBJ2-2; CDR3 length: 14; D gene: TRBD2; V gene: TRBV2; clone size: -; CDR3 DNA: TGTGCCAGCTCTAGCGGGGGCTACACCGGGGAGCTGTTTTTT; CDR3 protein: CASSSGGYTGELFF
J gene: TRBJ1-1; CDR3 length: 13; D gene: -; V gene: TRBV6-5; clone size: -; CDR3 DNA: TGTGCCAGCAGTTACTCAGGGGGTGCTGAAGCTTTCTTT; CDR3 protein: CASSYSGGAEAFF
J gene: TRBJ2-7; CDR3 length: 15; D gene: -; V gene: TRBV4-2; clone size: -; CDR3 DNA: TGTGCCAGCAGCCGAGTCTTACAGGGCTCGGGCGAGCAGTACTTC; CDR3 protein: CASSRVLQGSGEQYF
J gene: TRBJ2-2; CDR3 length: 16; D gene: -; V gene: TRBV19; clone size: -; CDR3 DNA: TGTGCCAGTCACTTCTCGTGGCAGGAGAACACCGGGGAGCTGTTTTTT; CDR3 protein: CASHFSWQENTGELFF
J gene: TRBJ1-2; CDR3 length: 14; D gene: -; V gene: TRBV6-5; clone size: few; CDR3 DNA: TGTGCCAGCAGCCGTGAGCGTGGGTCGGCAGGCTACACCTTC; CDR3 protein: CASSRERGSAGYTF
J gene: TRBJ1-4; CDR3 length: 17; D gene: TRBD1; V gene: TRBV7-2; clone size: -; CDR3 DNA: TGTGCCAGCAGCTTAGGGGCAGGACAGGTTAATTCTGAAAAACTGTTTTTT; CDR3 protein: CASSLGAGQVNSEKLFF
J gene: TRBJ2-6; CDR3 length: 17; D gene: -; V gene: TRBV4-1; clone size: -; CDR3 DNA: TGCGCCAGCAGCCAAGTGTGGACAGCCTCTGGGGCCAACGGCCTGACTTTC; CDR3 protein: CASSQVWTASGANGLTF
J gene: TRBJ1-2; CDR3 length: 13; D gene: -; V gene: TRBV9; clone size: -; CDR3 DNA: TGTGCCAGCAGCGCTACAGCTAACTATGGCTACACCTTC; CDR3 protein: CASSATANYGYTF
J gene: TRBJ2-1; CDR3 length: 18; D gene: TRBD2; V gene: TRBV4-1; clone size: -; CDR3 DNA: TGCGCCAGCAGCCATAAATGGGCACTAGCGGGGGTTTGGAATGGGCAGTTCTTC; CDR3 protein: CASSHKWALAGVWNGQFF
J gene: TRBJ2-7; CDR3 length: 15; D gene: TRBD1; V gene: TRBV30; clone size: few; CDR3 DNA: TGTGCCTGGAGTGTACTAGGACAGGGGGCCTACGAGCAGTACTTC; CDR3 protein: CAWSVLGQGAYEQYF
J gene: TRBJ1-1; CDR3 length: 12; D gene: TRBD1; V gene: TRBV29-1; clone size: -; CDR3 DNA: TGCAGCGTTGGGGGACAGGGGCATGGAGCTTTCTTT; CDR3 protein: CSVGGQGHGAFF
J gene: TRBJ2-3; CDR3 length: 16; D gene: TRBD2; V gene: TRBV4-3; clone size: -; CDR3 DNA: TGCGCCAGCAGCCAGGGTCTAGCGGGAGGCACAGATACGCAGTATTTT; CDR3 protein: CASSQGLAGGTDTQYF
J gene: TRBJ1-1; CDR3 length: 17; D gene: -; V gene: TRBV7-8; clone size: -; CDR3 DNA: TGTGCCAGCAGCTTCCTAAGAGCTTCGGGGGGGAACACTGAAGCTTTCTTT; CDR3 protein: CASSFLRASGGNTEAFF
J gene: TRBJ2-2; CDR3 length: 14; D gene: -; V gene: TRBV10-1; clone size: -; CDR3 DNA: TGCGCCAGGACCGGGTCCCCGAACACCGGGGAGCTGTTTTTT; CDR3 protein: CARTGSPNTGELFF
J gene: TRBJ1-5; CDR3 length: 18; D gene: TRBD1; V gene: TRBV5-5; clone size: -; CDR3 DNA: TGTGCCAGCAGCCGACACCTAGGACAGGGACGTATCAATCAGCCCCAGCATTTT; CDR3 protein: CASSRHLGQGRINQPQHF
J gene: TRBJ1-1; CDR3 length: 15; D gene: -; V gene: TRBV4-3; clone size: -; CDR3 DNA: TGCGCCAGCAGCCAAGTGGAGACCCCTGACACTGAAGCTTTCTTT; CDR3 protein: CASSQVETPDTEAFF
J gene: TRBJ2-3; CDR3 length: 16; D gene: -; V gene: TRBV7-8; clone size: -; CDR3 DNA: TGTGCCAGCAGCTTAGTGCGGGGTCGGGGCACAGATACGCAGTATTTT; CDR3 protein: CASSLVRGRGTDTQYF
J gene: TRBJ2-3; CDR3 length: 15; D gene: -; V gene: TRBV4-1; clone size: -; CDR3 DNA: TGCGCCAGCAGCCTTGCGCAGGGTTTCACAGATACGCAGTATTTT; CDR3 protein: CASSLAQGFTDTQYF
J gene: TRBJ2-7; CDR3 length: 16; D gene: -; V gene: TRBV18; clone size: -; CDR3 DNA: TGTGCCAGCTCACTTACGGGCCTCGCCAGGGGCTACGAGCAGTACTTC; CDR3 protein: CASSLTGLARGYEQYF
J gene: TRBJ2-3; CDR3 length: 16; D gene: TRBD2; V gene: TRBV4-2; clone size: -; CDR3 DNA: TGTGCCAGCAGCCAGGAACTAGCGGAGAGGGTAGATACGCAGTATTTT; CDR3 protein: CASSQELAERVDTQYF
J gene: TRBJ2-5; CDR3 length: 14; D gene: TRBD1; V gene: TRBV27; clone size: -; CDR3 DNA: TGTGCCAGCAGGGTCGACAGGGGGCGAGAGACCCAGTACTTC; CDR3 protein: CASRVDRGRETQYF
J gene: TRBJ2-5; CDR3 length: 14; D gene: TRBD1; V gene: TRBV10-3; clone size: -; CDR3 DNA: TGTGCCATCAGGCGTGGACAGGGTAAAGAGACCCAGTACTTC; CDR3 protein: CAIRRGQGKETQYF
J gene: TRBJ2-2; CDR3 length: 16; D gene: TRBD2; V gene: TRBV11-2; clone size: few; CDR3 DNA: TGTGCCAGCAGCCTCGGACTAGCGGGAGGGATCGGGGAGCTGTTTTTT; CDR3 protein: CASSLGLAGGIGELFF
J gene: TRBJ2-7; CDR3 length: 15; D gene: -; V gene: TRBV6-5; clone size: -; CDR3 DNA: TGTGCCAGCAGTTACCGAGACGGAGATCCCTACGAGCAGTACTTC; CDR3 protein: CASSYRDGDPYEQYF
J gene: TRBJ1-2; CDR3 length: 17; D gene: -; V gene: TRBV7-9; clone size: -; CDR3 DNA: TGTTCCAGCAGCCACCTCCTACAGGGTTCCTATCGGGATGGCTACACCTTC; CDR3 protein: CSSSHLLQGSYRDGYTF
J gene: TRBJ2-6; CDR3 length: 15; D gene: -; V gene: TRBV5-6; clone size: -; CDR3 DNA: TGTGCCAGCAGCAAGGTGGGGTCTGGGGCCAACGGCCTGACTTTC; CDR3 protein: CASSKVGSGANGLTF